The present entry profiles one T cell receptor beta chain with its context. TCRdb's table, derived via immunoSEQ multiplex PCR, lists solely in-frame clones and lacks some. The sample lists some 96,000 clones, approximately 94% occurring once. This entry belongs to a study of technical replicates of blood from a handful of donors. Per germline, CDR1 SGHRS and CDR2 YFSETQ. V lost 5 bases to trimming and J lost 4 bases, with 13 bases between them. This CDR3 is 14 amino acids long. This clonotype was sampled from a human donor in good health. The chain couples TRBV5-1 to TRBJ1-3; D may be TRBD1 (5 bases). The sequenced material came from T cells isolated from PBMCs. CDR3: CASSTDMMGNTIYF. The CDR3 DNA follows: TGCGCCAGCAGTACGGACATGATGGGAAACACCATATATTTT.